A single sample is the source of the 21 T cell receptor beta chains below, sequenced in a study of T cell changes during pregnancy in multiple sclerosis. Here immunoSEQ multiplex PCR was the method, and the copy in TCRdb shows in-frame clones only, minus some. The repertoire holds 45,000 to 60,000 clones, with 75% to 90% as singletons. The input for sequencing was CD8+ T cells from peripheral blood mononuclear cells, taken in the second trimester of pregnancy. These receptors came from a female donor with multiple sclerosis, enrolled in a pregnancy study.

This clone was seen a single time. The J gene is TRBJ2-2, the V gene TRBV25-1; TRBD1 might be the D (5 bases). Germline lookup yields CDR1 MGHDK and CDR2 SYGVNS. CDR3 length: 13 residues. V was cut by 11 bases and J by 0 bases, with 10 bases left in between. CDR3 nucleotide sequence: TGTGCCGTGCAAGGGGCGAACACCGGGGAGCTGTTTTTT. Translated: CAVQGANTGELFF.

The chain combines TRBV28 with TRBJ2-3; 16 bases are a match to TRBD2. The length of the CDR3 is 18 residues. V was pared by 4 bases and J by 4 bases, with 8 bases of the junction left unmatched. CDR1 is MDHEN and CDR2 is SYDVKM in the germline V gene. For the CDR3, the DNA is TGTGCCAGCAGTTCGGGACTAGCGGGGGGGCTGGTCGCAGATACGCAGTATTTT. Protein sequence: CASSSGLAGGLVADTQYF.

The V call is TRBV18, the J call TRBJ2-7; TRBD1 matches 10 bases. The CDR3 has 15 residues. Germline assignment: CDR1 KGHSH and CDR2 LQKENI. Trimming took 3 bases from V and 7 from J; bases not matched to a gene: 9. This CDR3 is CASSPSGTGVGEQYF. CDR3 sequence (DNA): TGTGCCAGCTCACCCTCCGGGACAGGGGTAGGGGAGCAGTACTTC.

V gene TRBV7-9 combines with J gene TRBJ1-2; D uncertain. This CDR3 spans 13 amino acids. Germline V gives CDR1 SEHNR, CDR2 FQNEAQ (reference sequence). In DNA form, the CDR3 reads TGTGCAATTACGAGTGCCTTAAACTATGGCTACACCTTC. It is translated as CAITSALNYGYTF.

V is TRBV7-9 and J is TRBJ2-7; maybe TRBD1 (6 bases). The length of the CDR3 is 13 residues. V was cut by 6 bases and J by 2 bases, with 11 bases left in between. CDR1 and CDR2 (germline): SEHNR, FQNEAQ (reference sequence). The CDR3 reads CASSSDRPYEQYF. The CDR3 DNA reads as TGTGCCAGCAGTTCCGACAGGCCCTACGAGCAGTACTTC.

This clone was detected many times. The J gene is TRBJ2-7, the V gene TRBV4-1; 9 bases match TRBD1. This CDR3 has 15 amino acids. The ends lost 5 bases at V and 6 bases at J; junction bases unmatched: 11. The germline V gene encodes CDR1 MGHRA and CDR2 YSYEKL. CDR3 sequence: CASSEYRGLLSEQYF. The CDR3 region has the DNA TGCGCCAGCAGCGAGTACAGGGGGCTCCTTAGCGAGCAGTACTTC.

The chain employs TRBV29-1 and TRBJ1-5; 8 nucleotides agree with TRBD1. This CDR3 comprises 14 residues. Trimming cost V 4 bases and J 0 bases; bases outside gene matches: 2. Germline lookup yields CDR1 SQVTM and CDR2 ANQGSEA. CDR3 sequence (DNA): TGCAGCGTTGTTGGGACAGGTAGCAATCAGCCCCAGCATTTT. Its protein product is CSVVGTGSNQPQHF. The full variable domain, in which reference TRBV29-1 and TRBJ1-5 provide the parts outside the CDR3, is SAVISQKPSRDICQRGTSLTIQCQVDSQVTMMFWYRQQPGQSLTLIATANQGSEATYESGFVIDKFPISRPNLTFSTLTVSNMSPEDSSIYLCSVVGTGSNQPQHFGDGTRLSIL.

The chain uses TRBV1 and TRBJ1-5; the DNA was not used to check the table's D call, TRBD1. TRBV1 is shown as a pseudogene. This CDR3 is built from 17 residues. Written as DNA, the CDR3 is TGCACCAGCAGCCAAATGACGCGGGGACAGAGCAATCAGCCCCAGCATTTT. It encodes CTSSQMTRGQSNQPQHF.

CDR3 region: CASSRGSQPQHF. In DNA form, the CDR3 reads TGTGCCAGTAGTCGAGGCAGTCAGCCCCAGCATTTT. The chain recombines TRBV7-9 with TRBJ1-5; D is unresolved. Trimming stripped 9 bases from V and 6 bases from J, with 12 bases between. The CDR3 is 12 residues long. The V gene's germline CDR1 is SEHNR and CDR2 FQNEAQ (reference sequence).

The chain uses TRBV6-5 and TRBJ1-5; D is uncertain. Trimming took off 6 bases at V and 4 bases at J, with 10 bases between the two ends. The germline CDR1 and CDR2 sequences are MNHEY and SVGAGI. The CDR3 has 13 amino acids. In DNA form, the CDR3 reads TGTGCCAGCAGCAGGCTTAGTAATCAGCCCCAGCATTTT. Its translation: CASSRLSNQPQHF.

The CDR3 loop is CAISESPTYEQYF. The CDR3 DNA reads as TGTGCCATCAGTGAATCGCCTACCTACGAGCAGTACTTC. This chain links TRBV10-3 with TRBJ2-7, with unresolved D. Germline V gives CDR1 ENHRY, CDR2 SYGVKD. This CDR3 has 13 amino acids. V lost 3 bases and J 2 bases, leaving 8 bases between the germline ends.

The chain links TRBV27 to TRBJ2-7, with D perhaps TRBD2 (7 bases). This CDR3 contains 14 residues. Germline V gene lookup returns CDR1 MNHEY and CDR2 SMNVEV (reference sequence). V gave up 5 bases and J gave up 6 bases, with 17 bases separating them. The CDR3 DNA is TGTGCCAGCAGTCTCGAGGGGGGGACTCTCGAGCAGTACTTC. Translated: CASSLEGGTLEQYF.

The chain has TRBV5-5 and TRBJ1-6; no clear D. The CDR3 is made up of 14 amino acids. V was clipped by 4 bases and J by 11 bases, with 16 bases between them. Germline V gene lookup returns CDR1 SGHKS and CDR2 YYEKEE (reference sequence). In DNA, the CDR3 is TGTGCCAGCAGCCCGGAGGCACCCGCTCCACCCCTCCACTTT. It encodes CASSPEAPAPPLHF.

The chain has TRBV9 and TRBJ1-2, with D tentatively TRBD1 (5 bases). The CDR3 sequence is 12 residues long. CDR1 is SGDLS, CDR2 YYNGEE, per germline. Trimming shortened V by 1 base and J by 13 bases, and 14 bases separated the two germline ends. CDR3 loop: CASSVNGGNVTF. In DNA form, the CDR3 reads TGTGCCAGCAGCGTAAACGGGGGAAATGTCACCTTC. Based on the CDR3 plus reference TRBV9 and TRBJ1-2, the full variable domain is DSGVTQTPKHLITATGQRVTLRCSPRSGDLSVYWYQQSLDQGLQFLIQYYNGEERAKGNILERFSAQQFPDLHSELNLSSLELGDSALYFCASSVNGGNVTFGSGTRLTVV.

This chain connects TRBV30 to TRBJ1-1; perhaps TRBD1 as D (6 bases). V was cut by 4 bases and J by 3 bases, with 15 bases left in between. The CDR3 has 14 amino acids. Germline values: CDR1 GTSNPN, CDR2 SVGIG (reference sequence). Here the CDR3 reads CAWNLTGKDTEAFF. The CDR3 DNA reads TGTGCCTGGAACCTTACAGGGAAGGACACTGAAGCTTTCTTT.

As DNA, the CDR3 is TGTGCCAGCAGCTCGGGACTAGCGGGGGGGGGAGAGACCCAGTACTTC. This translates into CASSSGLAGGGETQYF. The chain couples TRBV7-2 to TRBJ2-5; 16 positions agree with TRBD2. In germline, CDR1 is SGHTA, CDR2 FQGNSA. With V trimmed by 4 bases and J by 4 bases, 3 bases remained unmatched. The CDR3 totals 16 residues. The complete variable domain, with remaining parts taken from reference TRBV7-2 and TRBJ2-5, reads GAGVSQSPSNKVTEKGKDVELRCDPISGHTALYWYRQSLGQGLEFLIYFQGNSAPDKSGLPSDRFSAERTGGSVSTLTIQRTQQEDSAVYLCASSSGLAGGGETQYFGPGTRLLVL.

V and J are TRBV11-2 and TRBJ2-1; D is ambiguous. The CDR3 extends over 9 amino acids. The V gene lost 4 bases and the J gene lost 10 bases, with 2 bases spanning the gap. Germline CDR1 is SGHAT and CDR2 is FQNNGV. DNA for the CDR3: TGTGCCAGCAGCTCGGAGCAGTTCTTC. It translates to CASSSEQFF.

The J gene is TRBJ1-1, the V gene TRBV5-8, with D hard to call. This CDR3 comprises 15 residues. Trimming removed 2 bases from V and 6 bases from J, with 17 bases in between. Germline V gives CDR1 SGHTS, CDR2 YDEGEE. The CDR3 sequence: CASSFTLTSRAEAFF. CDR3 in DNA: TGTGCCAGCAGCTTTACTCTAACGTCGCGGGCTGAAGCTTTCTTT. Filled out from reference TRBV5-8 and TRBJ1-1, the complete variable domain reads EAGVTQSPTHLIKTRGQQATLRCSPISGHTSVYWYQQALGLGLQFLLWYDEGEERNRGNFPPRFSGRQFPNYSSELNVNALELEDSALYLCASSFTLTSRAEAFFGQGTRLTVV.

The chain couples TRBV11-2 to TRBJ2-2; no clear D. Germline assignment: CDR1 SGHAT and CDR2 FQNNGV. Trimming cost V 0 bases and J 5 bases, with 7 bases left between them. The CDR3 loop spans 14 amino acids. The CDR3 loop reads CASSLDQRTGELFF. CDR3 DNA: TGTGCCAGCAGCTTAGATCAGCGAACCGGGGAGCTGTTTTTT. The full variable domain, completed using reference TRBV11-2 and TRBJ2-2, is EAGVAQSPRYKIIEKRQSVAFWCNPISGHATLYWYQQILGQGPKLLIQFQNNGVVDDSQLPKDRFSAERLKGVDSTLKIQPAKLEDSAVYLCASSLDQRTGELFFGEGSRLTVL.

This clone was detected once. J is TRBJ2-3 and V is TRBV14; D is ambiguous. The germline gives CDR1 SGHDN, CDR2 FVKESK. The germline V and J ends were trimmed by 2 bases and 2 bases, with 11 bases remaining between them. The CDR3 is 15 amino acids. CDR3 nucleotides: TGTGCCAGCAGCCAACAGACTGGATACACAGATACGCAGTATTTT. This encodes CASSQQTGYTDTQYF.

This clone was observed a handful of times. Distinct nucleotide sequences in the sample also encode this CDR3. The CDR3 spells CASSELAGGQETQYF. The CDR3 coding sequence is TGTGCCAGCAGTGAACTAGCGGGGGGCCAAGAGACCCAGTACTTC. This chain joins TRBV6-1 and TRBJ2-5; 11 bases align to TRBD2. Trimming removed 2 bases from V and 1 base from J; junction bases left unmatched: 0. The CDR3 sequence is 15 residues long. Germline CDR1 reads MNHNS; CDR2 reads SASEGT.